This T cell receptor (beta chain) is drawn from a study of OX40 agonist ivuxolimab in advanced cancers. Here immunoSEQ multiplex PCR was the method, and the copy in TCRdb shows in-frame clones only, minus some. This table has about 68,000 clones, roughly 90% appearing once. V lost 0 bases and J lost 4, with 16 bases in between. This CDR3 region has 16 residues. Germline CDR1 is SGHRS and CDR2 is YFSETQ. The material sequenced was CD4+ or CD8+ T cells sorted from blood, taken in a trial of the OX40 agonist ivuxolimab. The receptor was isolated from an adult with an advanced solid tumor such as melanoma, head and neck, liver or kidney cancer. This chain joins TRBV5-1 and TRBJ1-1; D not resolved. In DNA, the CDR3 is TGCGCCAGCAGCTTGGGGGGTCCTAACCCCGGCACTGAAGCTTTCTTT. This codes for CASSLGGPNPGTEAFF.